This T cell receptor beta chain was recovered during a study of CD8 T cells in Susac syndrome. Whole-study results and caveats: In its TCR sequencing and HLA analysis, the study acknowledged that the number of individuals was relatively small.

TEMRA cells were FACS-enriched, and CD8+ and CD4+ T cells were isolated negatively. The RNA, roughly 0.45 to 1 ug, was put through reverse transcription using random hexamers. An immunoSEQ multiplex PCR amplified TCR beta CDR3 over 54 Vbeta and 13 Jbeta. TCRdb itself ran the immunoSEQ multiplex PCR reads through MiXCR, one entry per CDR3 protein. The data show around 71,000 distinct CDR3 sequences, roughly 93% seen once. Details on this clonotype: Its antigen is currently unknown.

Germline V CDR1 and CDR2: SEHNR, FQNEAQ (reference sequence). V gave up 8 bases and J gave up 0 bases, with 11 bases separating them. This CDR3 is built from 14 residues. What was sequenced was CD4+ T cells from PBMCs. V gene TRBV7-9 combines with J gene TRBJ1-5; a possible D gene is TRBD1 (6 bases). The clonotype was recovered from a human donor with Susac syndrome. The CDR3 nucleotides read TGTGCCAGCGTACAGGGCTATAGCAATCAGCCCCAGCATTTT. Translated, it gives CASVQGYSNQPQHF.